The 25 T cell receptor beta chains presented below share a single source sample, sequenced in a study of blood T cell repertoires in COVID-19. Some clones are missing from TCRdb's copy, which holds only in-frame ones; the method was immunoSEQ multiplex PCR. The sample contains about 430,000 clones, 70% to 90% of which appear only once. Sequenced material: peripheral blood. These receptors originate from a man between 18 and 29 years old with COVID-19, enrolled during active disease.

The chain uses TRBV4-1 and TRBJ1-6; 7 bases are shared with TRBD1. The CDR3 loop spans 14 amino acids. The V and J ends lost 3 bases and 9 bases, in that order; junction bases with no gene match: 5. Germline CDR1 MGHRA, CDR2 YSYEKL. The CDR3 here is CASSHGQAISPLHF. CDR3 nucleotides: TGCGCCAGCAGCCACGGACAGGCGATTTCACCCCTCCACTTT.

CDR3 sequence: CASSSGDSPGPQHF. In DNA form, the CDR3 reads TGTGCCAGCAGCTCTGGGGACAGCCCCGGGCCCCAGCATTTT. This chain links TRBV7-8 with TRBJ1-5; 7 bases are a match to TRBD1. J lost 9 bases, V lost 4 bases, and 9 bases had no gene match. The CDR3 has 14 amino acids. The germline V gene encodes CDR1 SGHVS and CDR2 FQNEAQ.

The V and J genes are TRBV2 and TRBJ1-1; a weak D match, TRBD1 (5 bases). The germline V gene has CDR1 SNHLY and CDR2 FYNNEI. This CDR3 is built from 14 residues. V lost 6 bases and J lost 1, with 12 bases in between. The CDR3 protein is CASRGRSANTEAFF. As DNA, the CDR3 is TGTGCCAGCAGGGGGCGGTCCGCGAACACTGAAGCTTTCTTT.

The V call is TRBV5-1, the J call TRBJ2-7; 7 bases are shared with TRBD2. After removal of 0 bases from V and 3 bases from J, the junction contained 3 bases not matched to a gene. Germline V gene sequence: CDR1 SGHRS, CDR2 YFSETQ. The CDR3 spans 14 residues. In DNA form, the CDR3 reads TGCGCCAGCAGCTTGGCTAGCGGAAACTACGAGCAGTACTTC. This encodes CASSLASGNYEQYF.

The chain joins TRBV10-3 to TRBJ1-1; D not certain. From germline, CDR1 is ENHRY and CDR2 SYGVKD. This CDR3 is built from 14 residues. Trimming removed 6 bases from V and 4 bases from J, with 15 bases in between. For the CDR3, the DNA is TGTGCCATCAGCCTTGGTTGGGCAACCACTGAAGCTTTCTTT. Amino acid sequence: CAISLGWATTEAFF.

The gene calls are TRBV19 and TRBJ2-7; TRBD1 matches 7 bases. J gave up 6 bases and V 1 base, and 9 bases lay outside the gene matches. This CDR3 spans 15 amino acids. CDR1 LNHDA and CDR2 SQIVND come from the germline V gene (reference sequence). The CDR3 protein is CASSIGHRGRGEQYF. The CDR3 bases are TGTGCCAGTAGTATAGGGCACAGGGGTCGAGGCGAGCAGTACTTC.

The chain recombines TRBV6-5 with TRBJ2-1; 9 bases are shared with TRBD1. The germline V gene encodes CDR1 MNHEY and CDR2 SVGAGI. With V trimmed by 7 bases and J by 2 bases, 6 bases remained unmatched. The CDR3 totals 15 residues. Here the CDR3 reads CASTLDRGAYNEQFF. The DNA for the CDR3 is TGTGCCAGCACCCTAGACAGGGGGGCCTACAATGAGCAGTTCTTC.

The chain joins TRBV2 to TRBJ2-7; D is possibly TRBD1 (5 bases). Germline loops: CDR1 SNHLY, CDR2 FYNNEI. Between the trimmed V and J ends, which lost 6 bases and 0 bases, there was a span of 6 bases. CDR3 length equals 12 residues. CDR3 region: CASRTASYEQYF. The DNA of the CDR3 is TGTGCCAGCAGGACAGCCTCCTACGAGCAGTACTTC. Together with reference TRBV2 and TRBJ2-7, the CDR3 gives the full variable domain: EPEVTQTPSHQVTQMGQEVILRCVPISNHLYFYWYRQILGQKVEFLVSFYNNEISEKSEIFDDQFSVERPDGSNFTLKIRSTKLEDSAMYFCASRTASYEQYFGPGTRLTVT.

This chain uses TRBV19 with TRBJ1-2; 8 bases fit TRBD1. Germline trimming cut 3 bases from V and 8 bases from J; bases unmatched to any gene: 8. This CDR3 is built from 14 residues. Germline lookup yields CDR1 LNHDA and CDR2 SQIVND (reference sequence). CDR3 in DNA: TGTGCCAGTAGTATTGGGCAGGGGGCGTGGGGCTACACCTTC. This translates into CASSIGQGAWGYTF.

The chain is built from TRBV3-1 (or the pseudogene TRBV3-2) and TRBJ1-5, with D perhaps TRBD1 (6 bases). Deletions cut 1 base from V and 5 bases from J, with 15 bases between. The CDR3 contains 16 residues. The germline CDR1 and CDR2 sequences are LGHDT and YNNKEL (reference sequence). The CDR3 is CASSQVSGGADQPQHF. CDR3 bases: TGTGCCAGCAGCCAAGTCAGCGGGGGCGCGGATCAGCCCCAGCATTTT.

The chain is built from TRBV2 and TRBJ2-7; D is perhaps TRBD2 (5 bases). The CDR3 runs to 11 residues. Trimming took off 7 bases at V and 4 bases at J, with 8 bases between the two ends. Per the germline V gene, CDR1 is SNHLY and CDR2 is FYNNEI. As DNA, the CDR3 is TGTGCCAGCACCACGGGGTACGAGCAGTACTTC. Translating it yields CASTTGYEQYF.

This chain links TRBV6-5 with TRBJ1-2; 7 nucleotides agree with TRBD1. The length of the CDR3 is 12 residues. The V gene's germline CDR1 is MNHEY and CDR2 SVGAGI. The junction had 5 bases not matched to a gene; V was cut back by 7 bases and J by 6 bases. The CDR3 DNA reads TGTGCCAGCAACACCGGGACAGATGGCTACACCTTC. Translated: CASNTGTDGYTF.

The chain uses TRBV3-1 (or the pseudogene TRBV3-2) and TRBJ2-3, with 12 bases fitting TRBD1. Germline-derived CDR1 and CDR2 are LGHDT and YNNKEL (reference sequence). This CDR3 spans 15 amino acids. The J segment lost 5 bases and the V segment lost 4 bases, leaving 4 bases of the junction unmatched. CDR3 nucleotide sequence: TGTGCCAGCAGCCCGGGGACAGGGGGCAAAGATACGCAGTATTTT. Protein sequence: CASSPGTGGKDTQYF.

V usage is TRBV12-5 and J usage is TRBJ2-3; TRBD1 is a possible D gene (5 bases). V was trimmed by 4 bases and J by 4 bases, leaving 9 bases between them. This CDR3 comprises 13 residues. Germline loops: CDR1 LGHNT, CDR2 FRNRAP. DNA of the CDR3: TGTGCTAGTGGTTACAAGGGGTCAGATACGCAGTATTTT. Its protein product is CASGYKGSDTQYF.

The gene calls are TRBV6-5 and TRBJ2-3; 7 bases match TRBD2. Germline CDR1 MNHEY, CDR2 SVGAGI. Unmatched junction bases numbered 3, after V lost 8 bases and J lost 1 base. This CDR3 spans 13 amino acids. The CDR3 sequence: CASGSGRTDTQYF. Here the CDR3 DNA reads TGTGCCAGCGGTAGCGGGCGCACAGATACGCAGTATTTT.

V usage is TRBV13 and J usage is TRBJ2-7; TRBD2 matches 14 bases. The V gene's germline CDR1 is PRHDT and CDR2 FYEKMQ (reference sequence). With 4 bases clipped from V and 3 bases from J, the junction kept 11 bases outside the gene matches. The CDR3 sequence is 18 residues long. The CDR3 sequence is CASSSKPGLAGVFYEQYF. CDR3 DNA: TGTGCCAGCAGCTCGAAACCGGGACTAGCGGGGGTATTCTACGAGCAGTACTTC.

In nucleotides, the CDR3 is TGTGCCTGGAGTCCAGGGAGTGCGGGAGAAACCTACAATGAGCAGTTCTTC. Protein sequence: CAWSPGSAGETYNEQFF. This chain links TRBV30 with TRBJ2-1, with 7 bases fitting TRBD2. Trimming took 2 bases from V and 2 from J; bases not matched to a gene: 12. The CDR3 runs 17 residues. Germline V gene lookup returns CDR1 GTSNPN and CDR2 SVGIG (reference sequence).

The V and J genes are TRBV14 and TRBJ2-5; 11 bases are shared with TRBD2. The CDR3 covers 15 residues. V lost 1 base and J lost 4; bases outside the gene matches: 2. Looked up from germline, CDR1 is SGHDN and CDR2 is FVKESK. The CDR3 loop reads CASSQVLAGVETQYF. CDR3 sequence (DNA): TGTGCCAGCAGCCAAGTACTAGCGGGAGTAGAGACCCAGTACTTC.

The gene calls are TRBV2 and TRBJ1-1; weak D call: TRBD1 (5 bases). Germline CDR1 reads SNHLY; CDR2 reads FYNNEI. The V end lost 3 bases, the J end lost 2 bases, and 10 bases lay between the germline ends. The CDR3 contains 14 residues. The CDR3 loop is CASSDWGGNTEAFF. The CDR3, as DNA: TGTGCCAGCAGTGATTGGGGGGGAAACACTGAAGCTTTCTTT. Based on the CDR3 plus reference TRBV2 and TRBJ1-1, the full variable domain is EPEVTQTPSHQVTQMGQEVILRCVPISNHLYFYWYRQILGQKVEFLVSFYNNEISEKSEIFDDQFSVERPDGSNFTLKIRSTKLEDSAMYFCASSDWGGNTEAFFGQGTRLTVV.

The chain employs TRBV27 and TRBJ1-2; TRBD1 aligns across 8 bases. Trimming cost V 8 bases and J 5 bases; bases outside gene matches: 10. The CDR3 is 14 residues long. CDR1 and CDR2 (germline): MNHEY, SMNVEV (reference sequence). CDR3 DNA: TGTGCCAGCCGGACAGGGCGGCGCGGTTATGGCTACACCTTC. As protein: CASRTGRRGYGYTF.

The chain combines TRBV10-3 with TRBJ2-7, with 8 nucleotides matching TRBD2. Germline values: CDR1 ENHRY, CDR2 SYGVKD. Germline trimming cut 2 bases from V and 5 bases from J; bases unmatched to any gene: 11. This CDR3 is built from 16 residues. The CDR3 DNA is TGTGCCATCAGTGAGAGGATTGGGGCGGGGGGCGACGAGCAGTACTTC. This gives the protein CAISERIGAGGDEQYF.

This chain links TRBV5-1 with TRBJ2-1; 10 bases fit TRBD1. Germline CDR1 SGHRS, CDR2 YFSETQ. This CDR3 spans 16 amino acids. Trimming at V came to 4 bases and at J to 8 bases, leaving 12 bases not matched to a gene. DNA of the CDR3: TGCGCCAGCAGCAAGGGGACAGGACAGGGGGGCGATGAGCAGTTCTTC. Translating it yields CASSKGTGQGGDEQFF.

This rearrangement joins TRBV10-3 to TRBJ1-5; D is uncertain. CDR3 length: 12 amino acids. Germline CDR1 ENHRY, CDR2 SYGVKD. With 10 bases removed from V and 6 bases from J, the gap between germline ends came to 13 bases. The CDR3 loop is CATRAEGQPQHF. In nucleotides, the CDR3 is TGTGCCACCCGAGCGGAGGGTCAGCCCCAGCATTTT.

This chain connects TRBV19 to TRBJ1-2, with D possibly being TRBD1 (5 bases). The V gene's germline CDR1 is LNHDA and CDR2 SQIVND (reference sequence). The V end was cut by 0 bases, the J end by 7 bases, with 9 bases between. The CDR3 is 13 amino acids. The DNA of the CDR3 is TGTGCCAGTAGTATAGATCAGGGTAGTGGCTACACCTTC. Translation: CASSIDQGSGYTF.

The rearrangement joins TRBV15 to TRBJ1-2; no clear D. The germline CDR1 and CDR2 sequences are LNHNV and YYDKDF (reference sequence). V lost 3 bases and J 8 bases, leaving 16 bases between the germline ends. The CDR3 contains 14 residues. CDR3 region: CATSRVYEGGGYTF. Written as DNA, the CDR3 is TGTGCCACCAGCAGGGTGTATGAGGGCGGCGGCTACACCTTC.